The sequence of this T cell receptor (beta chain) was determined in a study of breast tumors, draining lymph nodes, adjacent tissues. General study results and limits: Luminal-like breast cancer showed significantly higher tumor–nontumor repertoire similarity than basal-like. Tumor T cell lymph node origin was a supported hypothesis, not proven. Most tumor T cells seemingly derive from lymph node, then expand in tumor. Tumor TCR diversity was below lymph nodes but above nontumor tissue.

TCRdb re-analysed the multiplex PCR reads in MiXCR, keeping a single row per CDR3 protein. The sample holds 200,000 or so distinct CDR3 sequences, 30% to 40% seen once. Remarks on this clonotype: Its antigen remains unknown.

Samples came from axillary lymph nodes draining the breast cancer. The CDR3 contains 13 residues. V lost 11 bases to trimming and J lost 4 bases, with 14 bases between them. CDR1 is LNHNV and CDR2 is YYDKDF in the germline V gene (reference sequence). Specimen: axillary lymph node tissue. This TCR came from a female donor with breast cancer. Some clones in this sample may be carry-over from other donors' samples. The gene calls are TRBV15 and TRBJ2-2, with TRBD2 as a possible D gene (7 bases). The CDR3 DNA reads TGTGCCGGGGGGGGCTCGGGCACCGGGGAGCTGTTTTTT. Its translation is CAGGGSGTGELFF.